These T cell receptor beta chains were read from a single sample in a study of blood T cell repertoires in COVID-19. Method: immunoSEQ multiplex PCR; TCRdb's copy keeps in-frame clones and lacks some. The data contain around 190,000 clones, roughly 87% of them seen just once; the ten biggest clones take up about a tenth. Sequenced sample: PBMCs or T cells enriched from blood (not recorded which). Source of these receptors: a man aged 18 to 30 with acute COVID-19. Each CDR3 is given with its conserved first and last residue. The D gene is left open where the match is weak. Only some rows state a clone size, as once, few, many or a class for expanded clones.

15	TRBD1	TRBV3-1/TRBV3-2	-	TRBJ2-3	TGTGCCAGCAGCCCCCCGACAGGGGGCACAGATACGCAGTATTTT	CASSPPTGGTDTQYF
17	-	TRBV19	-	TRBJ1-2	TGTGCCAGTAGTATAGATAGGTTTGGAAGGAGCGACTATGGCTACACCTTC	CASSIDRFGRSDYGYTF
15	TRBD2	TRBV28	-	TRBJ2-3	TGTGCCAGCAGCCCATTAGCGGGGAACACAGATACGCAGTATTTT	CASSPLAGNTDTQYF
15	-	TRBV6-6	-	TRBJ1-2	TGTGCCAGCAGTTACCCGTCGGGGGGGAACTATGGCTACACCTTC	CASSYPSGGNYGYTF
16	TRBD1	TRBV6-4	once	TRBJ2-3	TGTGCCAGCAGTGACTCGACAGGGGGCGGCACAGATACGCAGTATTTT	CASSDSTGGGTDTQYF
17	TRBD1	TRBV7-3	-	TRBJ2-3	TGTGCCAGCAGCTTAGGTGCGGGGACAGGGCAGGCAGATACGCAGTATTTT	CASSLGAGTGQADTQYF
13	TRBD1	TRBV12-3/TRBV12-4	-	TRBJ1-6	TGTGCCAGCAGAGGACAGGGAAATTCACCCCTCCACTTT	CASRGQGNSPLHF
15	TRBD1	TRBV5-1	-	TRBJ2-7	TGCGCCAGCAGCTTGCTTTGGACAGGGAGTTACGAGCAGTACTTC	CASSLLWTGSYEQYF
19	-	TRBV5-4	-	TRBJ1-2	TGTGCCAGCAGCTTGGGTCTGGGACGGACAGAAGGGTTTAGCTATGGCTACACCTTC	CASSLGLGRTEGFSYGYTF
16	TRBD2	TRBV9	once	TRBJ2-1	TGTGCCAGCAGCGTAGAGGTTAGCGGGTACTACAATGAGCAGTTCTTC	CASSVEVSGYYNEQFF
14	TRBD1	TRBV28	-	TRBJ1-4	TGTGCCAGCAGTTCTCAGGGGGCGGGTGAAAAACTGTTTTTT	CASSSQGAGEKLFF
18	TRBD2	TRBV3-1/TRBV3-2	few	TRBJ2-3	TGTGCCAGCACCGGACTAGCGGGAGGGTGGGGGAACACAGATACGCAGTATTTT	CASTGLAGGWGNTDTQYF
14	TRBD1	TRBV5-6	-	TRBJ2-7	TGTGCCAGCAGCGTTCTGGACAGGACCTACGAGCAGTACTTC	CASSVLDRTYEQYF
14	-	TRBV2	-	TRBJ1-4	TGTGCCAGCAGTGGCTGGCGACATGGGGAAAAACTGTTTTTT	CASSGWRHGEKLFF
15	TRBD1	TRBV6-1	-	TRBJ1-3	TGTGCCAGCAGTGAAGGTGGGACAGCTGGAAACACCATATATTTT	CASSEGGTAGNTIYF
15	-	TRBV6-2/TRBV6-3	-	TRBJ2-2	TGTGCCAGCAGTTATTGGTCAGGGTCCGGCGGGGAGCTGTTTTTT	CASSYWSGSGGELFF
15	-	TRBV6-5	-	TRBJ2-5	TGTGCCAGCAGTTCCCCCGGACGGGGTCAAGAGACCCAGTACTTC	CASSSPGRGQETQYF
11	-	TRBV14	-	TRBJ1-1	TGTGCCAGCAGCCAAGAGAGTCTAGCTTTCTTT	CASSQESLAFF
15	-	TRBV24-1	-	TRBJ2-3	TGTGCCACCAGTGAGCCTCAGACAGGCCCAGATACGCAGTATTTT	CATSEPQTGPDTQYF
15	TRBD2	TRBV3-1/TRBV3-2	-	TRBJ2-7	TGTGCCAGCAGCCAAGATATAACGGGAGGGTACGAGCAGTACTTC	CASSQDITGGYEQYF
14	-	TRBV14	-	TRBJ2-5	TGTGCCAGCAGTCCAGGGGGGATTGGAGAGACCCAGTACTTC	CASSPGGIGETQYF
15	TRBD1	TRBV6-5	once	TRBJ2-1	TGTGCCAGCAGTTACCCGACAGGGGGTAGGAATGAGCAGTTCTTC	CASSYPTGGRNEQFF
14	TRBD2	TRBV7-9	-	TRBJ2-7	TGTGCCAGCAGCACTAGCGGGAGGTGGCACGAGCAGTACTTC	CASSTSGRWHEQYF
16	TRBD1	TRBV28	-	TRBJ1-5	TGTGCCAGCAGCCCCGAAACCGGGACAGTTAATCAGCCCCAGCATTTT	CASSPETGTVNQPQHF
17	-	TRBV25-1	-	TRBJ1-1	TGTGCCAGCAGTGAATCGGGGAGGGGGAATGGGCACACTGAAGCTTTCTTT	CASSESGRGNGHTEAFF
14	-	TRBV9	-	TRBJ1-6	TGTGCCAGCAGCGTTGGTCGGGTTAATTCACCCCTCCACTTT	CASSVGRVNSPLHF
15	TRBD1	TRBV14	-	TRBJ1-6	TGTGCCAGCAGCCTGGGACAGGGAATGAATTCACCCCTCCACTTT	CASSLGQGMNSPLHF
18	TRBD2	TRBV28	-	TRBJ2-2	TGTGCCAGCAGTTACCCCGGGACTAGCGGGATTAACACCGGGGAGCTGTTTTTT	CASSYPGTSGINTGELFF
15	TRBD2	TRBV10-2	-	TRBJ2-2	TGCGCCAGCAGTGCTAGCGGGACGAACACCGGGGAGCTGTTTTTT	CASSASGTNTGELFF